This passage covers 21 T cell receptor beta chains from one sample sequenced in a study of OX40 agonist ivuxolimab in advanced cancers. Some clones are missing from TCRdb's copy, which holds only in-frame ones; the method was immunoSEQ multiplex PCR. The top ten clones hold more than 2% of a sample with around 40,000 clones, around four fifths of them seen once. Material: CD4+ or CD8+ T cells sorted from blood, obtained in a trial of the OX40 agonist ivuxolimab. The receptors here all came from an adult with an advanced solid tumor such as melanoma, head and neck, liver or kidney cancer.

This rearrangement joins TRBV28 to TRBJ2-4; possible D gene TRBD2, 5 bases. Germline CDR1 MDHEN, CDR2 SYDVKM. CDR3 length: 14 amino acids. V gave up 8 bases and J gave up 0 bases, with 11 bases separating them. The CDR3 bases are TGTGCCAGCTGCCCCGGACTAGCCAAAAACATTCAGTACTTC. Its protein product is CASCPGLAKNIQYF.

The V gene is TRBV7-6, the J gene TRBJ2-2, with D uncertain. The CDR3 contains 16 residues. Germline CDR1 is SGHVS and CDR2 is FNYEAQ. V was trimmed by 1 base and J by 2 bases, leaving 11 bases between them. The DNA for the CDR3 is TGTGCCAGCAGCTTAGGACAACAGCTTAACACCGGGGAGCTGTTTTTT. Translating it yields CASSLGQQLNTGELFF.

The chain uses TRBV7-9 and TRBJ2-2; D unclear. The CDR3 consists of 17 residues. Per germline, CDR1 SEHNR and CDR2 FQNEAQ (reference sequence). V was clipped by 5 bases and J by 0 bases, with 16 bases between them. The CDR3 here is CASSHSNSLTNTGELFF. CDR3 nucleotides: TGTGCCAGCAGCCACTCTAACAGCCTAACGAACACCGGGGAGCTGTTTTTT.

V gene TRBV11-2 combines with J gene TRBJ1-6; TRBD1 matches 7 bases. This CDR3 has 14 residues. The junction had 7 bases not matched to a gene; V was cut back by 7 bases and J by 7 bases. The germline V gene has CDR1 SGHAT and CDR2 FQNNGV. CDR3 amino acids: CASTIQGRNSPLHF. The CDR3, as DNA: TGTGCCAGCACCATACAGGGGAGGAATTCACCCCTCCACTTT.

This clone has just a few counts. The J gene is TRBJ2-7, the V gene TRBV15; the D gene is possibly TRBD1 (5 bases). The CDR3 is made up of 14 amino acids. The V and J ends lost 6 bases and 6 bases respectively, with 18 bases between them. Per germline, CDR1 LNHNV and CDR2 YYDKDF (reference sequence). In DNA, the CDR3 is TGTGCCACCAGTATCGGACATAGTCAGGGCGAGCAGTACTTC. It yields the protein CATSIGHSQGEQYF.

CDR3 region: CASSIGDSNYEQYF. The CDR3, as DNA: TGTGCCAGTAGTATTGGAGATAGTAACTACGAGCAGTACTTC. V usage is TRBV19 and J usage is TRBJ2-7, with D unclear. The length of the CDR3 is 14 residues. CDR1 LNHDA and CDR2 SQIVND come from the germline V gene (reference sequence). The V and J ends lost 3 bases and 3 bases respectively, with 12 bases between them.

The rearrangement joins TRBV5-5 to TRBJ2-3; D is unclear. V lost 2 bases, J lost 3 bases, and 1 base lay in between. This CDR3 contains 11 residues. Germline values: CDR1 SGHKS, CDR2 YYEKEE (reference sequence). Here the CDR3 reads CASSLTDTQYF. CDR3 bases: TGTGCCAGCAGCTTAACAGATACGCAGTATTTT.

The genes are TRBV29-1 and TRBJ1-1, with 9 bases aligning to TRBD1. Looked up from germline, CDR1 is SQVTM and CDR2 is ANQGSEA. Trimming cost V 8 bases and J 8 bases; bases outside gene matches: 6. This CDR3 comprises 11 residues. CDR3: CSSGQGEEAFF. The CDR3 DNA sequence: TGCAGCTCGGGACAGGGTGAGGAAGCTTTCTTT. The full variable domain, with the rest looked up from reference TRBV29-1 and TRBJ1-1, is SAVISQKPSRDICQRGTSLTIQCQVDSQVTMMFWYRQQPGQSLTLIATANQGSEATYESGFVIDKFPISRPNLTFSTLTVSNMSPEDSSIYLCSSGQGEEAFFGQGTRLTVV.

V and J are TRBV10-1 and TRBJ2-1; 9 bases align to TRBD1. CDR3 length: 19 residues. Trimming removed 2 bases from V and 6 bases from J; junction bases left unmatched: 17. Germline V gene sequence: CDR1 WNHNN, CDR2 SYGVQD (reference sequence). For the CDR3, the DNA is TGCGCCAGCAGTGAGAGTAGGGGGACGGGGGACAGGGACCGCAATGAGCAGTTCTTC. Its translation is CASSESRGTGDRDRNEQFF.

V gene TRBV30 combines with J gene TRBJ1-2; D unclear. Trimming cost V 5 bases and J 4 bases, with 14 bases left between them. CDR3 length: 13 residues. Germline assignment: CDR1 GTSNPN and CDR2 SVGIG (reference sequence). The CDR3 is CAWSARRFYGYTF. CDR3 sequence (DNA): TGTGCCTGGTCGGCAAGGCGATTCTATGGCTACACCTTC. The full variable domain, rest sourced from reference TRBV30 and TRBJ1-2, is SQTIHQWPATLVQPVGSPLSLECTVEGTSNPNLYWYRQAAGRGLQLLFYSVGIGQISSEVPQNLSASRPQDRQFILSSKKLLLSDSGFYLCAWSARRFYGYTFGSGTRLTVV.

In DNA form, the CDR3 reads TGTGCCAGTAGTGCCCGACAGATCACAGATACGCAGTATTTT. Its translation is CASSARQITDTQYF. V usage is TRBV19 and J usage is TRBJ2-3, with a weak D call TRBD1 (5 bases). Germline CDR1 is LNHDA and CDR2 is SQIVND (reference sequence). CDR3 size: 14 residues. V was cut by 5 bases and J by 2 bases, with 11 bases left in between.

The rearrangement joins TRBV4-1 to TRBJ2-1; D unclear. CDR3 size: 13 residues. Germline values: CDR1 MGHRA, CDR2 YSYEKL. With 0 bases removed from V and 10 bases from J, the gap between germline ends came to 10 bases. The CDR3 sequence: CASSQDPPWEQFF. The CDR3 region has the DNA TGCGCCAGCAGCCAAGACCCGCCCTGGGAGCAGTTCTTC.

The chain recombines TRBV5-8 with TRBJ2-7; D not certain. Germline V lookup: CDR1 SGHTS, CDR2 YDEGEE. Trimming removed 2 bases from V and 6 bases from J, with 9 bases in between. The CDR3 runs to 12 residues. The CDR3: CASSLRVGEQYF. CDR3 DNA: TGTGCCAGCAGCTTACGGGTCGGCGAGCAGTACTTC.

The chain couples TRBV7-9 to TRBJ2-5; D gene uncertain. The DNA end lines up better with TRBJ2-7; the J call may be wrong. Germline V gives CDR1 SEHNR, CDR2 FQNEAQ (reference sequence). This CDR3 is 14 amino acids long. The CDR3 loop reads CASSLGTPMGEQYF. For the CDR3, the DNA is TGTGCCAGCAGCTTAGGGACCCCGATGGGCGAGCAGTACTTC.

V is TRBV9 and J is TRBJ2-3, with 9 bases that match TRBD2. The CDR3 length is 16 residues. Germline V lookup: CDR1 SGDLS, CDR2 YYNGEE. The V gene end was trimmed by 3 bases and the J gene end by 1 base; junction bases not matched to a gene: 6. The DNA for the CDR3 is TGTGCCAGCAGCGCCAGTATAGCGGGGGGCACAGATACGCAGTATTTT. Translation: CASSASIAGGTDTQYF. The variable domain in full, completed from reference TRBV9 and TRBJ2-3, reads DSGVTQTPKHLITATGQRVTLRCSPRSGDLSVYWYQQSLDQGLQFLIQYYNGEERAKGNILERFSAQQFPDLHSELNLSSLELGDSALYFCASSASIAGGTDTQYFGPGTRLTVL.

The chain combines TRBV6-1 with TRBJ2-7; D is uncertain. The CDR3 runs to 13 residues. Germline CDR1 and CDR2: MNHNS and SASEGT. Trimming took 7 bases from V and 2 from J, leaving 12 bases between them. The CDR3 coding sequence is TGTGCCAGCATTTCCCGGTACACCTACGAGCAGTACTTC. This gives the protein CASISRYTYEQYF.

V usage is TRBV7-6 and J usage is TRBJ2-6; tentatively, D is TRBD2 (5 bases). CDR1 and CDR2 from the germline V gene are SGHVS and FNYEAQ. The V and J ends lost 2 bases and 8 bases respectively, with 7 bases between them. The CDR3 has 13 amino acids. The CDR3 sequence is CASSLPGTNVLTF. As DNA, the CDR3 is TGTGCCAGCAGCTTACCGGGGACCAACGTCCTGACTTTC.

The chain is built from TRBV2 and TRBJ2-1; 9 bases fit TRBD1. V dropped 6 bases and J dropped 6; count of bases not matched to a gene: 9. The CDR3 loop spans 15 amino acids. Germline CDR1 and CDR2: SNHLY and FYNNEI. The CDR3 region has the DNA TGTGCCAGCAGACGAACGGGACAGGGTATCAATGAGCAGTTCTTC. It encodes CASRRTGQGINEQFF.

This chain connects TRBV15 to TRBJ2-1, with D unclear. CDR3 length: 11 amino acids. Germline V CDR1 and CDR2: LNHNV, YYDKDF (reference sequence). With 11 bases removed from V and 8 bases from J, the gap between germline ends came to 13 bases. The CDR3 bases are TGTGCCGCTGGCCAGTCCCATGAGCAGTTCTTC. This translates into CAAGQSHEQFF.

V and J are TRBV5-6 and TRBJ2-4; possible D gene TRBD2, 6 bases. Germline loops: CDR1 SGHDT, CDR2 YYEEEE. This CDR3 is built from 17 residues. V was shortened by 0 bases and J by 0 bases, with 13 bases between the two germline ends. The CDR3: CASSLVVSGIAKNIQYF. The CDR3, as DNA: TGTGCCAGCAGCTTGGTGGTTAGCGGAATAGCCAAAAACATTCAGTACTTC.

This CDR3 reads CASREGGRLNEQFF. As DNA, the CDR3 is TGTGCCAGTAGGGAGGGCGGGAGGCTCAATGAGCAGTTCTTC. This chain uses TRBV19 with TRBJ2-1, with 8 bases lining up with TRBD2. From germline, CDR1 is LNHDA and CDR2 SQIVND (reference sequence). With V trimmed by 6 bases and J by 6 bases, 7 bases remained unmatched. The CDR3 extends over 14 amino acids.